The 32 T cell receptor beta chains reported below all come from one sample, sequenced in a study of cytomegalovirus exposure and HLA in healthy donors. Vbeta (60) and Jbeta (13) primers were used in the PCR. Sequencing was performed with immunoSEQ multiplex PCR; in TCRdb, only in-frame clones are kept and a portion is missing. The table has approximately 130,000 clones, 60% to 80% seen once. The sequencing input was PBMCs. The origin of the receptors is a man aged 45 to 65 in good health and CMV-seronegative.

The chain carries TRBV29-1 and TRBJ2-1, with D possibly matching TRBD2 (5 bases). Germline V gene lookup returns CDR1 SQVTM and CDR2 ANQGSEA. The CDR3 is 14 residues long. Trimming cost V 2 bases and J 9 bases, with 17 bases left between them. The CDR3 here is CSVEILEGQSEQFF. In DNA, the CDR3 is TGCAGCGTTGAAATCCTAGAGGGCCAGAGTGAGCAGTTCTTC.

The count of this clone is one. CDR3 sequence (DNA): TGTGCCAGCAGCGGGACTAGCGGGAGGGCCCACCAAGAGACCCAGTACTTC. Amino acids: CASSGTSGRAHQETQYF. The chain uses TRBV9 and TRBJ2-5; 15 positions match TRBD2. Germline V gene lookup returns CDR1 SGDLS and CDR2 YYNGEE. V trimming: 3 bases; J trimming: 0 bases; junction bases outside the gene matches: 3. This CDR3 has 17 amino acids.

V and J are TRBV5-1 and TRBJ2-5; D not certain. V dropped 0 bases and J dropped 1 base, with 4 bases sitting between them. This CDR3 comprises 13 residues. Germline V gene sequence: CDR1 SGHRS, CDR2 YFSETQ. The CDR3 nucleotides are TGCGCCAGCAGCTTGGTTAGCCAAGAGACCCAGTACTTC. Amino acids: CASSLVSQETQYF.

This clone has a handful of counts. The CDR3 DNA reads TGTGCCAGCAGTGAAGCGCCTAGCGGGACAGCCTACGAGCAGTACTTC. This sequence encodes CASSEAPSGTAYEQYF. This chain uses TRBV6-1 with TRBJ2-7, with 9 bases aligning to TRBD2. V dropped 0 bases and J dropped 2; count of bases not matched to a gene: 5. Germline values: CDR1 MNHNS, CDR2 SASEGT. The length of the CDR3 is 16 residues.

This clone has more than one count but fewer than ten. J is TRBJ1-1 and V is TRBV6-5, with TRBD1 matching over 8 bases. The CDR3 is 13 amino acids. The V segment lost 7 bases and the J segment 7 bases; nucleotides outside the gene matches: 8. Germline assignment: CDR1 MNHEY and CDR2 SVGAGI. The CDR3 DNA sequence: TGTGCCAGCAAAAACAGGGGGATCGGTGAAGCTTTCTTT. Amino acids: CASKNRGIGEAFF.

This chain links TRBV5-6 with TRBJ1-2, with 8 bases identical to TRBD1. The CDR3 extends over 17 amino acids. From germline, CDR1 is SGHDT and CDR2 YYEEEE. The V segment lost 0 bases and the J segment 4 bases; nucleotides outside the gene matches: 11. Here the CDR3 DNA reads TGTGCCAGCAGCTTGGTTCGGGGGACAGGTAGCTTCTATGGCTACACCTTC. Amino acids: CASSLVRGTGSFYGYTF.

This clone was detected only once. The chain links TRBV9 to TRBJ2-3; TRBD2 matches at 14 bases. Germline CDR1 is SGDLS and CDR2 is YYNGEE. Germline trimming cut 0 bases from V and 6 bases from J; bases unmatched to any gene: 6. The CDR3 runs 17 residues. The CDR3 DNA is TGTGCCAGCAGCGTAGCCGGGACTAGCGGGAGTTACGATACGCAGTATTTT. Translated, it gives CASSVAGTSGSYDTQYF.

V usage is TRBV6-5 and J usage is TRBJ1-1; D possibly corresponds to TRBD1 (5 bases). Germline V gene data show CDR1 as MNHEY and CDR2 as SVGAGI. This CDR3 spans 14 amino acids. V was trimmed by 3 bases and J by 1 base, leaving 9 bases between them. The CDR3 nucleotides read TGTGCCAGCAGTTATAGAAGGGGGAACACTGAAGCTTTCTTT. Translated, it gives CASSYRRGNTEAFF.

This rearrangement joins TRBV6-1 to TRBJ2-5; 8 nucleotides align to TRBD2. J was trimmed by 5 bases and V by 7 bases; bases with no gene match: 9. CDR1 and CDR2 (germline): MNHNS, SASEGT. The CDR3 loop spans 14 amino acids. The CDR3 DNA sequence: TGTGCCAGCACCATCAGCGGGAGTGGGGAGACCCAGTACTTC. It specifies CASTISGSGETQYF.

In this sample, this clone turned up a few times. This rearrangement joins TRBV20-1 to TRBJ2-7; D is possibly TRBD2 (5 bases). This CDR3 region has 11 residues. V dropped 5 bases and J dropped 2 bases, with 7 bases sitting between them. The V gene's germline CDR1 is DFQATT and CDR2 SNEGSKA (reference sequence). CDR3 sequence reads: CSALAPYEQYF. CDR3 in DNA: TGCAGTGCTCTAGCTCCCTACGAGCAGTACTTC.

CDR3 region: CAWGQRESDTQYF. CDR3 sequence (DNA): TGTGCCTGGGGGCAGCGGGAGTCGGATACGCAGTATTTT. The rearrangement joins TRBV30 to TRBJ2-3; 8 nucleotides line up with TRBD2. The CDR3 contains 13 residues. Germline V gene sequence: CDR1 GTSNPN, CDR2 SVGIG (reference sequence). With 5 bases clipped from V and 6 bases from J, the junction kept 7 bases outside the gene matches.

The chain has TRBV7-2 and TRBJ2-7; 7 nucleotides line up with TRBD1. This CDR3 has 14 residues. The J segment lost 7 bases and the V segment lost 1 base, leaving 7 bases of the junction unmatched. Per germline, CDR1 SGHTA and CDR2 FQGNSA. The CDR3 sequence is CASSLDTGVKEQYF. In DNA form, the CDR3 reads TGTGCCAGCAGCTTAGATACAGGGGTAAAGGAGCAGTACTTC.

The chain employs TRBV7-2 and TRBJ1-5; 8 nucleotides line up with TRBD1. V lost 4 bases, J lost 3 bases, and 5 bases stayed unmatched. Germline assignment: CDR1 SGHTA and CDR2 FQGNSA. There are 15 residues in the CDR3. The CDR3 here is CASSYRQGTNQPQHF. The CDR3 DNA reads TGTGCCAGCAGCTATCGACAGGGGACCAATCAGCCCCAGCATTTT. Complete variable domain (other parts from reference TRBV7-2 and TRBJ1-5): GAGVSQSPSNKVTEKGKDVELRCDPISGHTALYWYRQSLGQGLEFLIYFQGNSAPDKSGLPSDRFSAERTGGSVSTLTIQRTQQEDSAVYLCASSYRQGTNQPQHFGDGTRLSIL.

The rearrangement links TRBV7-2 to TRBJ2-5, with TRBD2 matching over 11 bases. CDR1 and CDR2 (germline): SGHTA, FQGNSA. V lost 5 bases, J lost 3 bases, and 5 bases stayed unmatched. This CDR3 comprises 15 residues. CDR3 sequence: CASSTLAGGKETQYF. The CDR3 nucleotides are TGTGCCAGCAGCACTTTAGCGGGAGGGAAAGAGACCCAGTACTTC.

The J gene is TRBJ2-1, the V gene TRBV5-1, with TRBD1 matching 8 bases. The CDR3 has 15 amino acids. Trimming took 0 bases from V and 5 from J; bases not matched to a gene: 4. Germline V lookup: CDR1 SGHRS, CDR2 YFSETQ. CDR3 amino acids: CASSLGQGRNNEQFF. The CDR3 coding sequence is TGCGCCAGCAGCTTGGGACAGGGGAGGAACAATGAGCAGTTCTTC. The full variable domain, rest sourced from reference TRBV5-1 and TRBJ2-1, is KAGVTQTPRYLIKTRGQQVTLSCSPISGHRSVSWYQQTPGQGLQFLFEYFSETQRNKGNFPGRFSGRQFSNSRSEMNVSTLELGDSALYLCASSLGQGRNNEQFFGPGTRLTVL.

The chain has TRBV4-2 and TRBJ2-3; perhaps TRBD2 as D (6 bases). The germline gives CDR1 LGHNA, CDR2 YNFKEQ. This CDR3 contains 15 residues. V dropped 1 base and J dropped 3 bases, with 11 bases sitting between them. Here the CDR3 DNA reads TGTGCCAGCAGCCAAGGACTAGGAACGACAGATACGCAGTATTTT. This codes for CASSQGLGTTDTQYF.

This clone occurred once. The chain couples TRBV19 to TRBJ1-5; D is ambiguous. The CDR3 totals 15 residues. V was pared by 4 bases and J by 0 bases, with 10 bases between. Germline V gene data show CDR1 as LNHDA and CDR2 as SQIVND (reference sequence). CDR3: CASSTRFFSNQPQHF. CDR3 DNA sequence: TGTGCCAGTAGTACCAGATTTTTTAGCAATCAGCCCCAGCATTTT. The whole variable domain, filled in from reference TRBV19 and TRBJ1-5, reads DGGITQSPKYLFRKEGQNVTLSCEQNLNHDAMYWYRQDPGQGLRLIYYSQIVNDFQKGDIAEGYSVSREKKESFPLTVTSAQKNPTAFYLCASSTRFFSNQPQHFGDGTRLSIL.

The chain uses TRBV5-4 and TRBJ2-2; 8 bases are shared with TRBD1. The CDR3 length is 16 residues. CDR1 and CDR2 from the germline V gene are SGHNT and YYREEE (reference sequence). V gave up 4 bases and J gave up 3 bases; unmatched junction bases: 8. CDR3 nucleotides: TGTGCCAGCAGCAACGACAGGGGACGGGACACCGGGGAGCTGTTTTTT. This sequence encodes CASSNDRGRDTGELFF.

The V and J genes are TRBV10-3 and TRBJ2-1; 12 bases line up with TRBD2. V dropped 6 bases and J dropped 9; count of bases not matched to a gene: 0. The CDR3 length is 12 residues. Germline V gene sequence: CDR1 ENHRY, CDR2 SYGVKD. The CDR3 region is CAIRTSGGEQFF. CDR3 coding DNA: TGTGCCATCAGGACTAGCGGGGGTGAGCAGTTCTTC.

This clone was counted once. This chain uses TRBV27 with TRBJ1-2, with 7 bases aligning to TRBD1. The CDR3 consists of 15 residues. V dropped 4 bases and J dropped 1; count of bases not matched to a gene: 6. The germline CDR1 and CDR2 sequences are MNHEY and SMNVEV (reference sequence). The CDR3 DNA follows: TGTGCCAGCAGTTCGACCGGGACAGATAACTATGGCTACACCTTC. Its translation: CASSSTGTDNYGYTF.

This clone has more than one count but fewer than ten. V and J are TRBV5-4 and TRBJ1-3; D gene ambiguous. V was cut by 6 bases and J by 0 bases, with 10 bases left in between. The CDR3 is made up of 14 amino acids. Germline loops: CDR1 SGHNT, CDR2 YYREEE (reference sequence). CDR3 sequence reads: CASTLGGSGNTIYF. The CDR3 DNA is TGTGCCAGCACCCTTGGCGGCTCTGGAAACACCATATATTTT.

The genes are TRBV27 and TRBJ1-2; tentatively, D is TRBD1 (6 bases). This CDR3 contains 14 residues. Between the trimmed V and J ends, which lost 3 bases and 4 bases, there was a span of 12 bases. CDR1 MNHEY and CDR2 SMNVEV come from the germline V gene (reference sequence). In nucleotides, the CDR3 is TGTGCCAGCAGTTTTACAGGGTCGACCTATGGCTACACCTTC. Translation gives CASSFTGSTYGYTF.

Here the CDR3 DNA reads TGTGCCAGCAGGGATGCAGGGGGCGGTAACACCGGGGAGCTGTTTTTT. It codes for CASRDAGGGNTGELFF. The chain couples TRBV2 to TRBJ2-2; TRBD1 aligns across 8 bases. With V trimmed by 6 bases and J by 2 bases, 8 bases remained unmatched. Germline V gives CDR1 SNHLY, CDR2 FYNNEI. The CDR3 sequence is 16 residues long.

This clone came up many times. The V gene is TRBV7-9, the J gene TRBJ2-1; a possible D gene is TRBD1 (5 bases). In germline, CDR1 is SEHNR, CDR2 FQNEAQ (reference sequence). This CDR3 is built from 12 residues. Trimming removed 2 bases at V and 8 bases at J, with 7 bases between. The CDR3 loop is CASSLLGDEQFF. The DNA for the CDR3 is TGTGCCAGCAGCTTACTAGGGGATGAGCAGTTCTTC.

The chain employs TRBV5-1 and TRBJ2-7; 7 bases match TRBD2. CDR3 length: 19 residues. Germline loops: CDR1 SGHRS, CDR2 YFSETQ. V was clipped by 5 bases and J by 0 bases; unmatched bases: 20. In DNA form, the CDR3 reads TGCGCCAGCAGTCGCGGGGACTACAGACAGCTAAGAGGCTCCTACGAGCAGTACTTC. Translating it yields CASSRGDYRQLRGSYEQYF.

The rearrangement joins TRBV4-3 to TRBJ1-5; 7 bases are a match to TRBD1. CDR1 is LGHNA, CDR2 YSLEER, per germline. The CDR3 totals 14 residues. After removal of 3 bases from V and 7 bases from J, the junction contained 6 bases not matched to a gene. In DNA, the CDR3 is TGCGCCAGCAGCCAGAGCAGGGGGAACCAGCCCCAGCATTTT. Translation: CASSQSRGNQPQHF.

Points on this clone: One junction end does not reproduce the germline sequence, and a read error may be involved. V usage is TRBV18 and J usage is TRBJ2-7, with 8 bases identical to TRBD1. CDR3 size: 14 residues. Germline V gene lookup returns CDR1 KGHSH and CDR2 LQKENI. CDR3 protein: CASSPRGQAYERYF. CDR3 in DNA: TGTGCCAGCTCACCACGGGGACAGGCCTACGAGCGGTACTTC.

The J gene is TRBJ1-3, the V gene TRBV4-1; D is undetermined. Trimming took 0 bases from V and 4 from J, leaving 10 bases between them. The germline V gene has CDR1 MGHRA and CDR2 YSYEKL. CDR3 length equals 15 residues. The CDR3 loop is CASSQEGGRGNTIYF. The CDR3 DNA reads TGCGCCAGCAGCCAAGAAGGCGGGCGGGGAAACACCATATATTTT.

The genes are TRBV19 and TRBJ1-3; no clear D. CDR3 length: 15 amino acids. The V and J ends lost 3 bases and 0 bases respectively, with 9 bases between them. Germline CDR1 is LNHDA and CDR2 is SQIVND (reference sequence). The CDR3, as DNA: TGTGCCAGTAGTATTGTAGCCGACTCTGGAAACACCATATATTTT. It encodes CASSIVADSGNTIYF. Together with reference TRBV19 and TRBJ1-3, the CDR3 gives the full variable domain: DGGITQSPKYLFRKEGQNVTLSCEQNLNHDAMYWYRQDPGQGLRLIYYSQIVNDFQKGDIAEGYSVSREKKESFPLTVTSAQKNPTAFYLCASSIVADSGNTIYFGEGSWLTVV.

V is TRBV2 and J is TRBJ1-4; 9 nucleotides agree with TRBD1. Germline V gives CDR1 SNHLY, CDR2 FYNNEI. This CDR3 is built from 15 residues. Germline trimming cut 5 bases from V and 6 bases from J; bases unmatched to any gene: 7. Here the CDR3 DNA reads TGTGCCAGCAGTCCGTCGGGGACAGGGCATGAAAAACTGTTTTTT. It encodes CASSPSGTGHEKLFF. Full variable domain (remainder filled in from reference TRBV2 and TRBJ1-4): EPEVTQTPSHQVTQMGQEVILRCVPISNHLYFYWYRQILGQKVEFLVSFYNNEISEKSEIFDDQFSVERPDGSNFTLKIRSTKLEDSAMYFCASSPSGTGHEKLFFGSGTQLSVL.

This clone has only a few counts. This rearrangement joins TRBV6-1 to TRBJ2-7; 11 bases match TRBD2. CDR1 is MNHNS, CDR2 SASEGT, per germline. V gave up 4 bases and J gave up 3 bases; unmatched junction bases: 8. CDR3 length: 16 amino acids. CDR3 residues: CASSAAGTSGFYEQYF. CDR3 coding DNA: TGTGCCAGCAGTGCCGCCGGGACTAGCGGATTCTACGAGCAGTACTTC.

This clone was observed once. The chain combines TRBV28 with TRBJ2-3; TRBD1 matches 8 bases. This CDR3 is built from 13 residues. The ends lost 6 bases at V and 4 bases at J; junction bases unmatched: 3. Germline CDR1 MDHEN, CDR2 SYDVKM. The chain's CDR3 is CASSKQGADTQYF. CDR3 in DNA: TGTGCCAGCAGCAAACAGGGGGCAGATACGCAGTATTTT. Supplemented by reference TRBV28 and TRBJ2-3, the full variable domain reads DVKVTQSSRYLVKRTGEKVFLECVQDMDHENMFWYRQDPGLGLRLIYFSYDVKMKEKGDIPEGYSVSREKKERFSLILESASTNQTSMYLCASSKQGADTQYFGPGTRLTVL.